A selection of T cell receptor beta chains follows, all from one sample in a study of human T cells and chemical hapten exposure. TCRdb re-called the RACE reads through MiXCR, storing one row per CDR3 protein. There are 100,000 to 120,000 distinct CDR3 sequences in the sample; nearly 35% occur only once, and 2.5% to 3% lies in the top ten. This specimen consisted of whole blood, obtained in connection with sensitization to the hapten diphenylcyclopropenone (DPC). The receptors were sampled from a man in his forties with alopecia areata. Some clones in this sample may be carry-over from other donors' samples. CDR3s include the opening cysteine and the closing phenylalanine or tryptophan. D genes are given only for firm matches. Some rows have no size entry. The others give once, few or many, or a class for an expanded clone.

clone_size | d_call | j_call | v_call | cdr3_aa | cdr3_nt
once | NA | TRBJ1-5 | TRBV7-9 | CASSGGQGNQPQHF | TGTGCCAGCAGCGGGGGGCAGGGCAATCAGCCCCAGCATTTT
once | NA | TRBJ1-3 | TRBV4-3 | CASSLEVNSGNTIYF | TGCGCCAGCAGCCTTGAGGTGAATTCTGGAAACACCATATATTTT
many | NA | TRBJ1-3 | TRBV14 | CASSQDRSTFGLAGNTIYF | TGTGCCAGCAGCCAAGATCGATCCACCTTCGGCCTCGCTGGAAACACCATATATTTT
few | NA | TRBJ2-4 | TRBV6-5 | CASSSGLGNIQYF | TGTGCCAGCAGTTCGGGCCTGGGGAACATTCAGTACTTC
few | NA | TRBJ2-3 | TRBV6-6 | CAISPYQEGATDTQYF | TGTGCCATTTCCCCATATCAGGAGGGGGCCACAGATACGCAGTATTTT
many | NA | TRBJ2-1 | TRBV3-1 | CASSHRGTFSYNEQFF | TGTGCCAGCAGCCACCGCGGAACCTTCTCCTACAATGAGCAGTTCTTC
NA | NA | TRBJ2-6 | TRBV12-3/TRBV12-4 | CASSLRGTGANVLTF | TGTGCCAGCAGTTTGAGGGGGACTGGGGCCAACGTCCTGACTTTC
few | NA | TRBJ2-1 | TRBV29-1 | CSASLADYNEQFF | TGCAGCGCCTCTTTAGCGGATTACAATGAGCAGTTCTTC
NA | NA | TRBJ2-4 | TRBV24-1 | CATSDSPVGTGKNIQYF | TGTGCCACCAGTGATTCTCCCGTAGGGACGGGAAAAAACATTCAGTACTTC
NA | TRBD2 | TRBJ2-1 | TRBV5-5 | CASSLLGTSANEQFF | TGTGCCAGCAGCTTACTCGGGACTAGCGCTAATGAGCAGTTCTTC
NA | NA | TRBJ1-1 | TRBV28 | CASSLTSTEAFF | TGTGCCAGCAGTTTAACGTCAACTGAAGCTTTCTTT
NA | NA | TRBJ2-3 | TRBV5-4 | CASSFGGTALGDTQYF | TGTGCCAGCAGCTTTGGCGGGACCGCCTTGGGAGATACGCAGTATTTT
many | NA | TRBJ2-1 | TRBV12-3/TRBV12-4 | CASSFRTSSYNEQFF | TGTGCCAGCAGTTTCAGGACCAGCTCCTACAATGAGCAGTTCTTC
few | NA | TRBJ2-7 | TRBV28 | CASREELGYEQYF | TGTGCCAGCAGGGAAGAACTCGGATACGAGCAGTACTTC
few | NA | TRBJ1-2 | TRBV14 | CASSHVLGDYTF | TGTGCCAGCAGCCATGTGCTAGGCGACTACACCTTC
NA | NA | TRBJ1-5 | TRBV3-1 | CASSQANSNQPQHF | TGTGCCAGCAGCCAGGCCAATAGCAATCAGCCCCAGCATTTT
few | TRBD2 | TRBJ2-1 | TRBV4-3 | CASSQDRLAGDNEQFF | TGCGCCAGCAGCCAAGATCGGCTAGCGGGCGACAATGAGCAGTTCTTC
few | NA | TRBJ2-1 | TRBV29-1 | CSVEGLGGSSYNEQFF | TGCAGCGTTGAAGGACTGGGGGGTAGCTCCTACAATGAGCAGTTCTTC
few | TRBD2 | TRBJ2-3 | TRBV20-1 | CSARLAGGMDTQYF | TGCAGTGCTAGACTAGCGGGAGGGATGGATACGCAGTATTTT
NA | TRBD1 | TRBJ2-5 | TRBV6-1 | CASRERTGFGETQYF | TGTGCCAGCAGGGAACGGACAGGGTTTGGGGAGACCCAGTACTTC
NA | NA | TRBJ1-2 | TRBV6-1 | CASSEGARYGYTF | TGTGCCAGCAGTGAGGGGGCACGGTATGGCTACACCTTC
few | TRBD2 | TRBJ2-5 | TRBV7-2 | CASSSERTLAGVQETQYF | TGTGCCAGCAGCTCCGAAAGAACACTAGCGGGAGTCCAAGAGACCCAGTACTTC
NA | NA | TRBJ1-2 | TRBV29-1 | CSVPHTRGYGYTF | TGCAGCGTTCCCCATACTAGGGGCTATGGCTACACCTTC
many | NA | TRBJ2-6 | TRBV7-9 | CASSETGRSGANVLTF | TGTGCCAGCAGCGAAACAGGACGCTCTGGGGCCAACGTCCTGACTTTC
few | NA | TRBJ2-5 | TRBV3-1 | CASSQEETQYF | TGTGCCAGCAGCCAAGAAGAGACCCAGTACTTC
NA | NA | TRBJ2-2 | TRBV24-1 | CATSDFIDRETTGELFF | TGTGCCACCAGTGATTTCATCGACCGGGAGACCACCGGGGAGCTGTTTTTT
NA | NA | TRBJ2-7 | TRBV4-3 | CASSQGTTYEQYF | TGCGCCAGCAGCCAAGGGACAACCTACGAGCAGTACTTC
few | TRBD2 | TRBJ2-1 | TRBV29-1 | CSVSIREGTYNEQFF | TGCAGCGTTAGTATCCGGGAGGGTACCTACAATGAGCAGTTCTTC
NA | NA | TRBJ2-7 | TRBV28 | CASSSGQSYEQYF | TGTGCCAGCAGTTCTGGACAGTCCTACGAGCAGTACTTC
NA | NA | TRBJ1-3 | TRBV16 | CASSQYPSEWGNTIYF | TGTGCCAGCAGCCAATATCCCTCGGAATGGGGAAACACCATATATTTT
NA | NA | TRBJ2-3 | TRBV11-2 | CASSLDSADTQYF | TGTGCCAGCAGCTTAGATAGCGCAGATACGCAGTATTTT
NA | TRBD1 | TRBJ2-7 | TRBV7-6 | CASSMGQNAYEQYF | TGTGCCAGCAGCATGGGACAGAACGCCTACGAGCAGTACTTC
many | TRBD1 | TRBJ2-1 | TRBV7-2 | CASSSRDRDGQFF | TGTGCCAGCAGCTCCCGGGACAGGGATGGACAGTTCTTC
NA | TRBD2 | TRBJ2-3 | TRBV7-9 | CASSPSGRTSSRTDTQYF | TGTGCCAGCAGCCCTAGTGGCAGGACTAGCTCTCGAACAGATACGCAGTATTTT
NA | NA | TRBJ2-3 | TRBV20-1 | CSARVAPASTDTQYF | TGCAGTGCTAGAGTGGCTCCAGCTAGCACAGATACGCAGTATTTT
NA | NA | TRBJ1-1 | TRBV4-3 | CASSQVKGQGFTEAFF | TGCGCCAGCAGCCAAGTAAAAGGGCAGGGCTTCACTGAAGCTTTCTTT
few | NA | TRBJ2-5 | TRBV24-1 | CATSPAGPGTQYF | TGTGCCACCAGTCCAGCGGGTCCCGGGACCCAGTACTTC
few | TRBD2 | TRBJ2-3 | TRBV29-1 | CSVAATSGLNTDTQYF | TGCAGCGTTGCGGCGACTAGCGGACTAAACACAGATACGCAGTATTTT
many | NA | TRBJ2-3 | TRBV13 | CASSLGTDTQYF | TGTGCCAGCAGCTTAGGCACAGATACGCAGTATTTT
few | NA | TRBJ1-1 | TRBV29-1 | CSAREVNTEAFF | TGCAGCGCCCGAGAGGTGAACACTGAAGCTTTCTTT
NA | NA | TRBJ1-6 | TRBV13 | CASSFMRNSPLHF | TGTGCCAGCAGCTTTATGCGAAATTCACCCCTCCACTTT
NA | NA | TRBJ2-2 | TRBV12-3/TRBV12-4 | CASSPGGRAGELFF | TGTGCCAGCAGCCCAGGGGGGAGGGCCGGGGAGCTGTTTTTT
NA | NA | TRBJ1-1 | TRBV27 | CASSLSFLNTEAFF | TGTGCCAGCAGTTTATCATTCCTTAACACTGAAGCTTTCTTT
NA | TRBD2 | TRBJ2-5 | TRBV12-3/TRBV12-4 | CASSPWTSGRRGRETQYF | TGTGCCAGCAGTCCGTGGACTAGCGGGAGGCGGGGACGAGAGACCCAGTACTTC
NA | TRBD2 | TRBJ2-5 | TRBV6-5 | CASSYSTSGRETQYF | TGTGCCAGCAGTTACTCTACTAGCGGTAGGGAGACCCAGTACTTC
NA | NA | TRBJ1-5 | TRBV10-3 | CAISESGSNQPQHF | TGTGCCATCAGTGAGTCTGGCAGCAATCAGCCCCAGCATTTT